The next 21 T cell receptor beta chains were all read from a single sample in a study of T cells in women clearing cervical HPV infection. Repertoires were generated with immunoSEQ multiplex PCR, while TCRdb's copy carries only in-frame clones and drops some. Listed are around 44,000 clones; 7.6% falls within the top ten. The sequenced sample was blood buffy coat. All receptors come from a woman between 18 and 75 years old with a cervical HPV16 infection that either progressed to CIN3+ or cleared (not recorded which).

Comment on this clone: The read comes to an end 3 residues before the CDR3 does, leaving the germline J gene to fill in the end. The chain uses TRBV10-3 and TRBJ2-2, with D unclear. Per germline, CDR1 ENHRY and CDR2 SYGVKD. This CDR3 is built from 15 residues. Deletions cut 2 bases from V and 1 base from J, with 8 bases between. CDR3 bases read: TGTGCCATCAGTGAGCCGCGACAGAACACCGGGGAG. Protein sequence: CAISEPRQNTGE. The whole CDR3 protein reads CAISEPRQNTGELFF.

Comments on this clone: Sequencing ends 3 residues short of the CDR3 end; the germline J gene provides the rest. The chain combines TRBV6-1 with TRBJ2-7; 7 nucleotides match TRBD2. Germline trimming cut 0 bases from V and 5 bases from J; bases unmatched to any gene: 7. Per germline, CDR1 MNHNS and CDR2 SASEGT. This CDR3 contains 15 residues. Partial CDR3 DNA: TGTGCCAGCAGTGAAGCACCATGGGGAGGGGACGAG. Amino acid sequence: CASSEAPWGGDE. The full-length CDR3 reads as CASSEAPWGGDEQYF.

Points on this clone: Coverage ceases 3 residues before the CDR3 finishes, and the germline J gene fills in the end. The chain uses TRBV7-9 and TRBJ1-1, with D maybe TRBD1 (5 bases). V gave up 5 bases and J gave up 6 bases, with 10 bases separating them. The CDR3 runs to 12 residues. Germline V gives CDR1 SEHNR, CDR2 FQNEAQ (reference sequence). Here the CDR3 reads CASSLGGSEAFF. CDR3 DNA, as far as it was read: TGTGCCAGCAGCCTGGGGGGGTCTGAA.

CDR3 DNA, as far as it was read: TGCGCCAGCAGAGACAGGGCGGACACCGGGGAG. It specifies CASRDRADTGE. The complete CDR3 reads CASRDRADTGELFF. The chain couples TRBV10-1 to TRBJ2-2; the match to TRBD1 covers 7 bases. The observed sequence ends 3 residues before the CDR3 terminus, with the missing tail filled in from the germline J gene. The V and J ends lost 6 bases and 3 bases, in that order; junction bases with no gene match: 4. The CDR3 runs to 14 residues. The germline gives CDR1 WNHNN, CDR2 SYGVQD (reference sequence).

The CDR3 protein is CASSSLRDSNQPQHF. Incomplete CDR3 DNA: TGTGCCAGCAGCTCACTCAGGGATAGCAATCAGCCC. V usage is TRBV7-3 and J usage is TRBJ1-5; D may be TRBD1 (5 bases). Read sequence stops 3 residues before the CDR3 end, and the germline J gene provides the missing end. Trimming stripped 4 bases from V and 0 bases from J, with 10 bases between. CDR1 and CDR2 from the germline V gene are SGHTA and FQGTGA. The CDR3 sequence is 15 residues long.

The part of the CDR3 DNA that was read is TGTGCCAGCAGCTTAGAGGGGAACACTGAA. This codes for CASSLEGNTE. The whole CDR3 reads CASSLEGNTEAFF. The chain has TRBV7-9 and TRBJ1-1; D is uncertain. Coverage ceases 3 residues before the CDR3 finishes, and the germline J gene fills in the end. Germline values: CDR1 SEHNR, CDR2 FQNEAQ (reference sequence). The V end lost 1 base, the J end lost 1 base, and 4 bases lay between the germline ends. The CDR3 is 13 residues long.

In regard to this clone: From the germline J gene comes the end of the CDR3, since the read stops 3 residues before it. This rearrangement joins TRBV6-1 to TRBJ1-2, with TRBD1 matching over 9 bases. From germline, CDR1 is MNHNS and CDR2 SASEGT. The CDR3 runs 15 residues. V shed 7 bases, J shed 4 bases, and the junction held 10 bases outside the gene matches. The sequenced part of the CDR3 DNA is TGTGCCAGCATTGACACCGGGACAGGGAGCTATGGC. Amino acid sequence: CASIDTGTGSYG. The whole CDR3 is CASIDTGTGSYGYTF.

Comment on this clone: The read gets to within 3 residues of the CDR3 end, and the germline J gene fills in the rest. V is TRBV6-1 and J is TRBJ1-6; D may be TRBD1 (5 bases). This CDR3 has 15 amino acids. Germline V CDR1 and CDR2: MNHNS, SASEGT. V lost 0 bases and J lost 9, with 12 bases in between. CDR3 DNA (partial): TGTGCCAGCAGTGAAGCGCTTCCGGGGGTTTCACCC. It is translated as CASSEALPGVSP. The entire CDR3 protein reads CASSEALPGVSPLHF.

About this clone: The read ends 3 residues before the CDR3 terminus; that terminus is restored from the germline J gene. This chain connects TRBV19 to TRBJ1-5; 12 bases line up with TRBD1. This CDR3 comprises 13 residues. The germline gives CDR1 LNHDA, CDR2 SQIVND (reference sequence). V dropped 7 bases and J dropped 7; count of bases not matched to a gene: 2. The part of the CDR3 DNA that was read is TGTGCCAGTACGGGGACAGGGGGCCAGCCC. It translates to CASTGTGGQP. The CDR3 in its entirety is CASTGTGGQPQHF.

CDR3 DNA, as far as it was read: TGCAGTGCCATACTCCTCGGGGTGCTAGTTAACTATGGC. Residues: CSAILLGVLVNYG. The full CDR3 protein is CSAILLGVLVNYGYTF. The rearrangement links TRBV20-1 to TRBJ1-2; D is undetermined. The read comes to an end 3 residues before the CDR3 does, leaving the germline J gene to fill in the end. V lost 6 bases and J lost 1, with 21 bases in between. The length of the CDR3 is 16 residues. In germline, CDR1 is DFQATT, CDR2 SNEGSKA (reference sequence).

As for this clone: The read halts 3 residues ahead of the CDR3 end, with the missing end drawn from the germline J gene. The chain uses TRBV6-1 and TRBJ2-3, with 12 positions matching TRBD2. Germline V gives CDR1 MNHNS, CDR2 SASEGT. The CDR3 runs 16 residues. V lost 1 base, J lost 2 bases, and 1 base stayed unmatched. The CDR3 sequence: CASSEGLAGATDTQYF. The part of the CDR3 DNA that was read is TGTGCCAGCAGTGAAGGACTAGCGGGAGCCACAGATACG.

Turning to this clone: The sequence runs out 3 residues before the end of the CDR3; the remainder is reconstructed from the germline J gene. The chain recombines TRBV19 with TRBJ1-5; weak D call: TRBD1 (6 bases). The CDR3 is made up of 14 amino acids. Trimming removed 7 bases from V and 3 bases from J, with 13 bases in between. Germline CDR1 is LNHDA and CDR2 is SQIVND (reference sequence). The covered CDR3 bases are TGTGCCAGTATGGATGGGGGACACAATCAGCCC. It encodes CASMDGGHNQP. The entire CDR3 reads CASMDGGHNQPQHF.

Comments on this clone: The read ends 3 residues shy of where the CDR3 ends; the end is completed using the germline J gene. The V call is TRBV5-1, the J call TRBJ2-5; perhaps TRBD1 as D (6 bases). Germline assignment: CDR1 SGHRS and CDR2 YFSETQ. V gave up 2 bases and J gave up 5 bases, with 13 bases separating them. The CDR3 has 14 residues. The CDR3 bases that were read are TGCGCCAGCAGCTTAAGCAAGGGGGAGGAGACC. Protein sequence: CASSLSKGEET. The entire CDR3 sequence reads CASSLSKGEETQYF.

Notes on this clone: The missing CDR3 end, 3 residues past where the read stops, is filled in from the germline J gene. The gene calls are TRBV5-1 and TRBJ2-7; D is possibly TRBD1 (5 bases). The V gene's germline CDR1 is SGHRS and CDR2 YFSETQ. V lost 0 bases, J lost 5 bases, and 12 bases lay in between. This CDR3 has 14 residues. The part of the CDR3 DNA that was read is TGCGCCAGCAGCTTGGGTGGGGCCCGCAACGAG. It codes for CASSLGGARNE. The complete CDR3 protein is CASSLGGARNEQYF. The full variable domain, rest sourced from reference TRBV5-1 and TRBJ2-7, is KAGVTQTPRYLIKTRGQQVTLSCSPISGHRSVSWYQQTPGQGLQFLFEYFSETQRNKGNFPGRFSGRQFSNSRSEMNVSTLELGDSALYLCASSLGGARNEQYFGPGTRLTVT.

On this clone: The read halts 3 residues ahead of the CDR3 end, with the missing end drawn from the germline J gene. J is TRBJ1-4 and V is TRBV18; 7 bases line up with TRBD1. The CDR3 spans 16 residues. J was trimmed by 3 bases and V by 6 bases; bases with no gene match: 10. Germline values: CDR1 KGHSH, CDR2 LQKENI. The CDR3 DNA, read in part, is TGTGCCAGCTCCCAGACAACCGGGACAGCTAATGAAAAA. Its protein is CASSQTTGTANEK. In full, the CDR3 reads CASSQTTGTANEKLFF.

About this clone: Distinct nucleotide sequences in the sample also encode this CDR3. The CDR3 reads CASTGLAGDQETQYF. CDR3 bases read: TGTGCCAGCACCGGACTAGCGGGGGACCAAGAGACC. The chain couples TRBV7-9 to TRBJ2-5; the match to TRBD2 covers 13 bases. The read falls 3 residues short of the CDR3 end, and the missing part is taken from the germline J gene. CDR3 length: 15 residues. The trim removed 7 bases at V and 0 bases at J, leaving 2 bases unmatched. Germline V gene lookup returns CDR1 SEHNR and CDR2 FQNEAQ (reference sequence). Combining the CDR3 with reference TRBV7-9 and TRBJ2-5 gives the whole variable domain DTGVSQNPRHKITKRGQNVTFRCDPISEHNRLYWYRQTLGQGPEFLTYFQNEAQLEKSRLLSDRFSAERPKGSFSTLEIQRTEQGDSAMYLCASTGLAGDQETQYFGPGTRLLVL.

CDR3 amino acids: CSAPPGGGPTSEQYF. Partial CDR3 DNA: TGCAGTGCGCCCCCGGGGGGAGGGCCAACCTCCGAG. The chain carries TRBV20-1 and TRBJ2-7; 7 positions match TRBD2. The CDR3 goes on 3 residues after the read ends, and that part is filled in from the germline J gene. The V segment lost 6 bases and the J segment 6 bases; nucleotides outside the gene matches: 17. This CDR3 is built from 15 residues. Germline CDR1 DFQATT, CDR2 SNEGSKA (reference sequence).

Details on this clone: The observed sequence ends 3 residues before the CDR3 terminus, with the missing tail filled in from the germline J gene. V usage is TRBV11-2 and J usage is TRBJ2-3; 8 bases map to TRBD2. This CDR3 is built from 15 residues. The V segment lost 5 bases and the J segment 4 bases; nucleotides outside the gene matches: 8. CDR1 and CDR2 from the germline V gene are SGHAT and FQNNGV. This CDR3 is CASSPWAGGPDTQYF. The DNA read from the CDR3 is TGTGCCAGCAGCCCTTGGGCGGGGGGTCCAGATACG. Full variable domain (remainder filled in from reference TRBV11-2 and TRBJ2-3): EAGVAQSPRYKIIEKRQSVAFWCNPISGHATLYWYQQILGQGPKLLIQFQNNGVVDDSQLPKDRFSAERLKGVDSTLKIQPAKLEDSAVYLCASSPWAGGPDTQYFGPGTRLTVL.

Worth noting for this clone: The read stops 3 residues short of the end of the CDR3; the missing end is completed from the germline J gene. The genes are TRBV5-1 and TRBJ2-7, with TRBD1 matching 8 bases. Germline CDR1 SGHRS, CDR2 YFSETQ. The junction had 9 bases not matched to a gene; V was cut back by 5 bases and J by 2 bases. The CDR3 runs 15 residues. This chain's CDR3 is CASSLTGAATYEQYF. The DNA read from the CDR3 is TGCGCCAGCAGTTTGACAGGGGCCGCCACCTACGAG.

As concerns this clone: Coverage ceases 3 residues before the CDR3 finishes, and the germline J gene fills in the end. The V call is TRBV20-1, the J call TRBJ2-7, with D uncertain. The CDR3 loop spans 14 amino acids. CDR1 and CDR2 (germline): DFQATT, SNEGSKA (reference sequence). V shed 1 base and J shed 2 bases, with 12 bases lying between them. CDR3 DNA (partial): TGCAGTGCTAGAGTGCGTCCCTTTACCTACGAG. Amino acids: CSARVRPFTYE. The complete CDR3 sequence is CSARVRPFTYEQYF.

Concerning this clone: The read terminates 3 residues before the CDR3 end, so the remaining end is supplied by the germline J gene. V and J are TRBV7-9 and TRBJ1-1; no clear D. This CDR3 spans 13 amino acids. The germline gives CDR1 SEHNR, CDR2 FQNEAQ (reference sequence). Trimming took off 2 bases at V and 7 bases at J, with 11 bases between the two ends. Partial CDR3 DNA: TGTGCCAGCAGCTTATCCGGCGGGTATGAA. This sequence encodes CASSLSGGYE. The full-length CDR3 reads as CASSLSGGYEAFF. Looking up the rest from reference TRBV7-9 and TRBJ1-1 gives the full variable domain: DTGVSQNPRHKITKRGQNVTFRCDPISEHNRLYWYRQTLGQGPEFLTYFQNEAQLEKSRLLSDRFSAERPKGSFSTLEIQRTEQGDSAMYLCASSLSGGYEAFFGQGTRLTVV.